This T cell receptor (beta chain) originates from a study of T cell responses to AZD1222 COVID-19 vaccine listed by TCRdb under 2021. As for the study more broadly: AZD1222 recipients whose second dose came at about 4 weeks and those whose second dose came at about 12 weeks were combined into one group, since spike-specific TCR depth and breadth did not differ between the two schedules. A total of around 240 trial participants underwent TCR sequencing, of whom 207 received two doses of AZD1222 and around 25 received two doses of the MenACWY control vaccine. Enrollment into the trials was organized by age into subgroups of 18-55, 56-69 and 70-plus years, and those subgroups contained roughly 150, 30 and 60 TCR-sequenced participants, respectively.

Clipping removes 3 bases from V and 6 bases from J, with 5 as the unmatched junction base count. The germline V gene gives CDR1 as MDHEN and CDR2 as SYDVKM. Spanning cysteine to phenylalanine, the CDR3 consists of 16 amino acids. Solely the CDR3 DNA is kept, with 48 bases framed from the first base. For this clone: What this receptor recognizes is not known. Nothing much larger sits one base from this clone, and base qualities are not available.

The CDR3 regions of human TCRbeta chains were analyzed by immunosequencing. As for the authors' bioinformatics: Repertoire TCRs were matched against a reference library of SARS-CoV-2-specific TCRs generated with the MIRA antigen-specificity platform. Breadth was defined as the fraction of unique TCRs that were SARS-CoV-2-associated. Depth was defined as the fraction of total T cells that were SARS-CoV-2-associated. Using the MIRA data, each spike-specific TCR was assigned both to the spike region to which the TCR was reactive and to a CD4 or CD8 class. Log10-transformed breadth and depth values were compared by one-way ANOVA with Sidak's multiple comparisons tests. Imported from immuneACCESS, the table was reduced by TCRdb to in-frame sequences with V and J called. These copies leave out some clones; in studies compared against another copy, an unresolved V gene accounts for under half, and the cause of the remainder is not known. The DNA was the basis for D and trimming; V, J and clone size are from that table. This sample comprises 85,000 to 110,000 clones, approximately 88% of them detected only once. The ten largest clones add up to 20% to 25% of the sample.

General conclusions and limits of the study: Only five to seven AZD1222 recipients were SARS-CoV-2 seropositive at baseline, limiting conclusions about previously exposed vaccinees. In the small 56-69-year group, the increase in depth fell short of significance, most likely because of low power. The vaccine-associated CD4 TCRs covered the entire spike protein, and the dominant responses fell in regions 160-218 and 743-854. Most participants were white British and females outnumbered males, and the authors suggested that clonal diversity may have been underestimated. Reportedly, close to half of the unique spike-specific TCRs recognized epitopes lying outside the regions that are mutated in the B.1.351 and B.1.1.7 variants. Because no day 14 peak-response samples were available, the repertoires could be characterized only after the peak T cell response. Spike-specific TCR breadth and depth rose significantly after two AZD1222 doses compared with day 0 and with MenACWY recipients.

The time point label, read with the paper, signifies: baseline before first vaccination. The vaccinee samples were drawn from two UK trials, COV001 and COV002, one of which was a single-blind randomized controlled phase 2/3 trial testing AZD1222 (ChAdOx1 nCoV-19) in healthy adults. Trial participant PBMC samples were collected at day 0 and day 28 after the second dose for TCRbeta chain sequencing. The chain couples TRBV28 to TRBJ2-1, with 13 junctional bases fitting TRBD2. The TCR was taken from an adult in good health. The source was peripheral blood, collected on day 0 of AZD1222 vaccination. The CDR3 protein sequence reads: CASSFRTSGGINEQFF. In nucleotide form, the sequence is TGTGCCAGCAGTTTCCGGACTAGCGGGGGAATCAATGAGCAGTTCTTC.